A selection of T cell receptor beta chains follows, all from one sample in a study of T cells in Graves' hyperthyroidism and ophthalmopathy. TCRdb itself ran the multiplex PCR reads through MiXCR, one entry per CDR3 protein. The repertoire holds hundreds of thousands of distinct CDR3 sequences, with 35% to 45% as singletons. Material for sequencing was blood. The receptors here all came from a man between 18 and 35 years old with Graves' hyperthyroidism. Both conserved end residues are trimmed from each CDR3. Each record gives: V gene, J gene, CDR3 length, CDR3 protein.

V gene: TRBV11-2; J gene: TRBJ1-1; CDR3 length: 11; CDR3 protein: ASSLNVQIEAF
V gene: TRBV7-2; J gene: TRBJ2-7; CDR3 length: 13; CDR3 protein: ASSLQAGVTYEQY
V gene: TRBV11-1; J gene: TRBJ2-7; CDR3 length: 12; CDR3 protein: ASSLIQGPDEQY
V gene: TRBV7-8; J gene: TRBJ2-5; CDR3 length: 11; CDR3 protein: ASSLTGDETQY
V gene: TRBV12-3/TRBV12-4; J gene: TRBJ2-7; CDR3 length: 12; CDR3 protein: ASSLLGPKYEQY
V gene: TRBV12-3/TRBV12-4; J gene: TRBJ1-2; CDR3 length: 13; CDR3 protein: ASSLARPQGYGYT
V gene: TRBV15; J gene: TRBJ1-6; CDR3 length: 13; CDR3 protein: ATSRDSGAGSPLH
V gene: TRBV29-1; J gene: TRBJ2-7; CDR3 length: 11; CDR3 protein: SVETRSPLEQY
V gene: TRBV7-2; J gene: TRBJ2-7; CDR3 length: 13; CDR3 protein: ASSFVTGGAYEQY
V gene: TRBV6-1; J gene: TRBJ1-2; CDR3 length: 8; CDR3 protein: ASSGAAYT
V gene: TRBV20-1; J gene: TRBJ1-4; CDR3 length: 14; CDR3 protein: SAPKGVQGRNEKLF
V gene: TRBV5-1; J gene: TRBJ1-1; CDR3 length: 13; CDR3 protein: ASRAGSQMNTEAF
V gene: TRBV9; J gene: TRBJ2-7; CDR3 length: 12; CDR3 protein: VSSQWDMSSEQY
V gene: TRBV2; J gene: TRBJ1-2; CDR3 length: 11; CDR3 protein: ASSAPGAHGYT
V gene: TRBV9; J gene: TRBJ1-1; CDR3 length: 13; CDR3 protein: ASSQDAGELAEAF
V gene: TRBV5-1; J gene: TRBJ2-7; CDR3 length: 12; CDR3 protein: ASSPGLESYERY
V gene: TRBV2; J gene: TRBJ2-2; CDR3 length: 16; CDR3 protein: ASSESRTSGGDTGELF
V gene: TRBV2; J gene: TRBJ2-7; CDR3 length: 12; CDR3 protein: ASSPSGGYYEQY
V gene: TRBV25-1; J gene: TRBJ2-3; CDR3 length: 13; CDR3 protein: ASSWSWGPTDTQY
V gene: TRBV6-5; J gene: TRBJ1-1; CDR3 length: 13; CDR3 protein: ASSELAGASTEAF
V gene: TRBV11-2; J gene: TRBJ1-6; CDR3 length: 14; CDR3 protein: ASSLKRQGAYSPLH
V gene: TRBV5-1; J gene: TRBJ2-7; CDR3 length: 13; CDR3 protein: ASTGGTGVGDEQY
V gene: TRBV5-1; J gene: TRBJ1-3; CDR3 length: 12; CDR3 protein: ASSGQGARNTIY
V gene: TRBV29-1; J gene: TRBJ2-1; CDR3 length: 11; CDR3 protein: SVEAGSYNEQF
V gene: TRBV2; J gene: TRBJ1-5; CDR3 length: 12; CDR3 protein: AFWTGGEGQPQH
V gene: TRBV9; J gene: TRBJ2-2; CDR3 length: 14; CDR3 protein: ASSVSPSGGTGELF
V gene: TRBV7-8; J gene: TRBJ1-1; CDR3 length: 11; CDR3 protein: ASSLPLQPEAF
V gene: TRBV7-8; J gene: TRBJ1-5; CDR3 length: 11; CDR3 protein: ASQPVEGQPQH
V gene: TRBV19; J gene: TRBJ1-4; CDR3 length: 12; CDR3 protein: ASTDEPEAEKLF
V gene: TRBV25-1; J gene: TRBJ2-7; CDR3 length: 13; CDR3 protein: ASSPPSGSMYEQY
V gene: TRBV9; J gene: TRBJ2-2; CDR3 length: 12; CDR3 protein: ASRTGGDTGELF
V gene: TRBV7-8; J gene: TRBJ2-5; CDR3 length: 10; CDR3 protein: ASSLNQGTQY
V gene: TRBV7-9; J gene: TRBJ1-2; CDR3 length: 12; CDR3 protein: ASSLGQNHLGYT
V gene: TRBV5-1; J gene: TRBJ1-3; CDR3 length: 13; CDR3 protein: ASSLDGASGNTIY
V gene: TRBV12-3/TRBV12-4; J gene: TRBJ2-7; CDR3 length: 13; CDR3 protein: ASSQLYSGSYEQY
V gene: TRBV25-1; J gene: TRBJ1-6; CDR3 length: 12; CDR3 protein: ATRQAGANSPLH
V gene: TRBV20-1; J gene: TRBJ1-5; CDR3 length: 16; CDR3 protein: SARTIQGRNSGNQPQH
V gene: TRBV7-2; J gene: TRBJ2-7; CDR3 length: 14; CDR3 protein: ASSLLSTHAVYEQY
V gene: TRBV10-3; J gene: TRBJ1-5; CDR3 length: 13; CDR3 protein: ASSYRDFSNQPQH
V gene: TRBV19; J gene: TRBJ2-5; CDR3 length: 13; CDR3 protein: ASSTSQGGGETQY
V gene: TRBV6-6; J gene: TRBJ1-3; CDR3 length: 11; CDR3 protein: ASSRVAGNTIY
V gene: TRBV19; J gene: TRBJ2-5; CDR3 length: 10; CDR3 protein: ASGSGQETQY
V gene: TRBV20-1; J gene: TRBJ2-7; CDR3 length: 11; CDR3 protein: SARDPGPYEQY
V gene: TRBV20-1; J gene: TRBJ1-5; CDR3 length: 12; CDR3 protein: SARDPTGDQPQH
V gene: TRBV11-3; J gene: TRBJ2-5; CDR3 length: 14; CDR3 protein: ASSLSGRGNQETQY